Shown below are 18 T cell receptor beta chains from a single sample sequenced in a study of OX40 agonist ivuxolimab in advanced cancers. The table came from immunoSEQ multiplex PCR; TCRdb's copy has only in-frame clones and leaves some out. This table holds roughly 70,000 clones, approximately 81% found once. The sample consisted of CD4+ or CD8+ T cells sorted from blood, taken in a trial of the OX40 agonist ivuxolimab. The receptors shown here come from an adult with an advanced solid tumor such as melanoma, head and neck, liver or kidney cancer.

This chain connects TRBV6-1 to TRBJ1-1; the D is unclear. The germline CDR1 and CDR2 sequences are MNHNS and SASEGT. V was cut by 4 bases and J by 5 bases, with 11 bases left in between. The CDR3 runs to 13 residues. This chain's CDR3 is CASSVWGGTEAFF. The CDR3 DNA sequence: TGTGCCAGCAGTGTGTGGGGAGGGACTGAAGCTTTCTTT.

The J gene is TRBJ2-3, the V gene TRBV2, with 8 bases lining up with TRBD1. After removal of 6 bases from V and 4 bases from J, the junction contained 9 bases not matched to a gene. The CDR3 loop spans 15 amino acids. Germline CDR1 and CDR2: SNHLY and FYNNEI. CDR3 sequence (DNA): TGTGCCAGCAGACTACTCCAGGGGGCAGCAGATACGCAGTATTTT. This sequence encodes CASRLLQGAADTQYF. Based on the CDR3 plus reference TRBV2 and TRBJ2-3, the full variable domain is EPEVTQTPSHQVTQMGQEVILRCVPISNHLYFYWYRQILGQKVEFLVSFYNNEISEKSEIFDDQFSVERPDGSNFTLKIRSTKLEDSAMYFCASRLLQGAADTQYFGPGTRLTVL.

Sample share makes this clone medium-sized. The chain couples TRBV6-1 to TRBJ1-2, with D possibly being TRBD1 (6 bases). Trimming took off 3 bases at V and 5 bases at J, with 10 bases between the two ends. Germline V CDR1 and CDR2: MNHNS, SASEGT. This CDR3 has 13 residues. The CDR3 reads CASSEGAGYGYTF. As DNA, the CDR3 is TGTGCCAGCAGTGAGGGGGCGGGGTATGGCTACACCTTC.

The chain links TRBV28 to TRBJ1-2; no definite D call. The germline V and J ends were trimmed by 4 bases and 6 bases, with 9 bases remaining between them. Germline CDR1 reads MDHEN; CDR2 reads SYDVKM. This CDR3 is 12 amino acids long. The CDR3 loop reads CASSSPHNGYTF. The CDR3 DNA reads as TGTGCCAGCAGTTCCCCCCATAATGGCTACACCTTC.

This chain connects TRBV28 to TRBJ2-7; D is possibly TRBD2 (5 bases). The CDR3 is 15 residues long. Trimming pared 2 bases from V and 0 bases from J, leaving 11 bases between. Germline V gene data show CDR1 as MDHEN and CDR2 as SYDVKM. CDR3 coding DNA: TGTGCCAGCAGTTTACGCGGGTCCACCTCCTACGAGCAGTACTTC. This sequence encodes CASSLRGSTSYEQYF.

This chain links TRBV6-5 with TRBJ1-2; D is perhaps TRBD1 (6 bases). The germline V and J ends were trimmed by 4 bases and 0 bases, with 6 bases remaining between them. This CDR3 is built from 13 residues. CDR1 and CDR2 from the germline V gene are MNHEY and SVGAGI. The CDR3 loop is CASSSGANYGYTF. CDR3 nucleotides: TGTGCCAGCAGTTCAGGGGCTAACTATGGCTACACCTTC.

The genes are TRBV2 and TRBJ2-1; D may be TRBD1 (6 bases). The V gene's germline CDR1 is SNHLY and CDR2 FYNNEI. CDR3 length: 13 amino acids. The ends were cut back, 8 bases at V and 4 bases at J, with 12 bases in the middle. CDR3: CASDLQGYNEQFF. The DNA for the CDR3 is TGTGCCAGCGACTTACAGGGTTACAATGAGCAGTTCTTC.

The chain joins TRBV19 to TRBJ2-4, with 8 bases that match TRBD1. With 7 bases clipped from V and 0 bases from J, the junction kept 2 bases outside the gene matches. The CDR3 is 14 residues long. Germline CDR1 LNHDA, CDR2 SQIVND (reference sequence). The CDR3 coding sequence is TGTGCCAGTAAAACAGGGGGAGCCAAAAACATTCAGTACTTC. Protein: CASKTGGAKNIQYF.

This rearrangement joins TRBV6-5 to TRBJ2-3; TRBD1 is a possible D gene (6 bases). V lost 4 bases to trimming and J lost 0 bases, with 11 bases between them. Germline V gene data show CDR1 as MNHEY and CDR2 as SVGAGI. The CDR3 totals 15 residues. CDR3 bases: TGTGCCAGCAGTTCGACAGGACCTAGCACAGATACGCAGTATTTT. It translates to CASSSTGPSTDTQYF.

The chain recombines TRBV27 with TRBJ2-7, with TRBD1 matching 9 bases. The CDR3 spans 16 residues. Germline V lookup: CDR1 MNHEY, CDR2 SMNVEV (reference sequence). Trimming cost V 5 bases and J 2 bases; bases outside gene matches: 10. CDR3 coding DNA: TGTGCCAGCAGTAATTACAGGGGGCGGATGGCCTACGAGCAGTACTTC. Translated: CASSNYRGRMAYEQYF.

V usage is TRBV7-8 and J usage is TRBJ1-1, with TRBD1 matching over 7 bases. Germline assignment: CDR1 SGHVS and CDR2 FQNEAQ. This CDR3 spans 13 amino acids. V was pared by 5 bases and J by 7 bases, with 7 bases of the junction left unmatched. The CDR3 protein is CASSPQGYVEAFF. DNA of the CDR3: TGTGCCAGCAGCCCACAGGGGTATGTTGAAGCTTTCTTT.

The chain joins TRBV5-1 to TRBJ2-5, with a tentative D call TRBD2 (6 bases). In germline, CDR1 is SGHRS, CDR2 YFSETQ. Trimming took off 2 bases at V and 2 bases at J, with 13 bases between the two ends. The CDR3 totals 15 residues. CDR3 in DNA: TGCGCCAGCAGCTTCCAGGCAGGGACTCAAGAGACCCAGTACTTC. It is translated as CASSFQAGTQETQYF.

The chain joins TRBV28 to TRBJ2-2; 8 nucleotides line up with TRBD1. J lost 5 bases, V lost 6 bases, and 11 bases had no gene match. This CDR3 is built from 16 residues. The germline gives CDR1 MDHEN, CDR2 SYDVKM. The CDR3 sequence is CASSTDRGKGTGELFF. In DNA form, the CDR3 reads TGTGCCAGCAGCACAGACAGGGGAAAAGGGACCGGGGAGCTGTTTTTT.

The chain links TRBV5-6 to TRBJ1-1, with 9 bases fitting TRBD1. The V gene's germline CDR1 is SGHDT and CDR2 YYEEEE. The CDR3 is 16 residues long. V was pared by 1 base and J by 6 bases, with 10 bases of the junction left unmatched. DNA of the CDR3: TGTGCCAGCAGCTTGAGGGGCACAGGGGGCGCACCTGAAGCTTTCTTT. This sequence encodes CASSLRGTGGAPEAFF. Supplemented by reference TRBV5-6 and TRBJ1-1, the full variable domain reads DAGVTQSPTHLIKTRGQQVTLRCSPKSGHDTVSWYQQALGQGPQFIFQYYEEEERQRGNFPDRFSGHQFPNYSSELNVNALLLGDSALYLCASSLRGTGGAPEAFFGQGTRLTVV.

V gene TRBV19 combines with J gene TRBJ2-5, with 11 bases lining up with TRBD1. J lost 5 bases, V lost 2 bases, and 4 bases had no gene match. CDR1 and CDR2 (germline): LNHDA, SQIVND (reference sequence). CDR3 length: 15 amino acids. This chain's CDR3 is CASSIRGQGGETQYF. DNA for the CDR3: TGTGCCAGTAGTATAAGGGGACAGGGGGGCGAGACCCAGTACTTC. The whole variable domain, filled in from reference TRBV19 and TRBJ2-5, reads DGGITQSPKYLFRKEGQNVTLSCEQNLNHDAMYWYRQDPGQGLRLIYYSQIVNDFQKGDIAEGYSVSREKKESFPLTVTSAQKNPTAFYLCASSIRGQGGETQYFGPGTRLLVL.

As for this clone: Other DNA variants within this sample encode the same CDR3. V usage is TRBV7-6 and J usage is TRBJ1-1; D remains ambiguous. Trimming pared 3 bases from V and 3 bases from J, leaving 8 bases between. This CDR3 has 13 amino acids. Per the germline V gene, CDR1 is SGHVS and CDR2 is FNYEAQ. The CDR3 region has the DNA TGTGCCAGCAGCTTCCAATCGTACACTGAAGCTTTCTTT. Translated, it gives CASSFQSYTEAFF.

The V gene is TRBV5-6, the J gene TRBJ2-7; 10 bases match TRBD1. The CDR3 loop spans 14 amino acids. Germline assignment: CDR1 SGHDT and CDR2 YYEEEE. Germline trimming cut 3 bases from V and 3 bases from J; bases unmatched to any gene: 3. CDR3 region: CASSYRTGGYEQYF. CDR3 nucleotides: TGTGCCAGCAGCTACCGGACAGGGGGCTACGAGCAGTACTTC.

This clone appeared a single time. The V and J genes are TRBV6-6 and TRBJ1-3, with 8 bases that match TRBD1. Germline CDR1 and CDR2: MNHNY and SVGAGI (reference sequence). Trimming at V came to 5 bases and at J to 2 bases, leaving 8 bases not matched to a gene. The CDR3 length is 16 residues. CDR3: CASSPKRDRPGNTIYF. CDR3 coding DNA: TGTGCCAGCAGTCCGAAACGGGACAGGCCTGGAAACACCATATATTTT.